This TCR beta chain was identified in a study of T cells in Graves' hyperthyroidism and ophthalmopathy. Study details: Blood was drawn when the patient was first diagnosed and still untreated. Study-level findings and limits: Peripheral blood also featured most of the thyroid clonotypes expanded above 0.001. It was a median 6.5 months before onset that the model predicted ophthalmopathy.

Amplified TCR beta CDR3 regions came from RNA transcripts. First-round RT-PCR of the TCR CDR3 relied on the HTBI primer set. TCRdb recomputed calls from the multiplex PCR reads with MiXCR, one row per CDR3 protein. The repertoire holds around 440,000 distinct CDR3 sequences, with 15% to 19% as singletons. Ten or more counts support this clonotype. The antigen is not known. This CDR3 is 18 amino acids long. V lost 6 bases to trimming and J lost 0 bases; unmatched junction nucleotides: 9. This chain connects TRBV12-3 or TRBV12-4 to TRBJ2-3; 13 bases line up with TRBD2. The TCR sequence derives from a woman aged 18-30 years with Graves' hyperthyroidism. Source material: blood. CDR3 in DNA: TGTGCCAGCAGCAGTAGGACTAGCGGGGGTCCTAGCACAGATACGCAGTATTTT. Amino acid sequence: CASSSRTSGGPSTDTQYF.